The rows below give T cell receptor beta chains drawn from one sample of a study of T cell changes during pregnancy in multiple sclerosis. This table comes from immunoSEQ multiplex PCR, and its TCRdb copy is limited to in-frame clones, with some not included. The data hold 40,000 to 60,000 clones, with around 92% observed a single time. This sample comprised CD4+ T cells from peripheral blood mononuclear cells, obtained in the third trimester of pregnancy. The receptors shown here come from a female donor with multiple sclerosis, enrolled in a pregnancy study. The CDR3 runs from the conserved cysteine through the conserved F or W. D genes are given only for firm matches. Size is stated for part of the rows, as once, few or many counts, or as a class when the clone is expanded.

D gene,clone size,V gene,J gene,CDR3 protein,CDR3 DNA
TRBD2,NA,TRBV11-2,TRBJ2-3,CASSPRTSGADTQYF,TGTGCCAGCAGCCCCCGGACTAGTGGAGCAGATACGCAGTATTTT
NA,NA,TRBV7-9,TRBJ1-3,CASRPGNSGNTIYF,TGTGCCAGCAGACCGGGTAATTCTGGAAACACCATATATTTT
TRBD2,once,TRBV7-2,TRBJ2-7,CASSLVGLAGPAGEQYF,TGTGCCAGCAGCTTAGTCGGACTAGCGGGGCCTGCGGGCGAGCAGTACTTC
TRBD2,once,TRBV4-3,TRBJ2-2,CASSQEGLAGNTGELFF,TGCGCCAGCAGCCAGGAGGGACTAGCGGGGAACACCGGGGAGCTGTTTTTT
TRBD2,NA,TRBV28,TRBJ2-3,CASSLSVAGDNTDTQYF,TGTGCCAGCAGTTTGTCTGTAGCGGGGGATAACACAGATACGCAGTATTTT
NA,NA,TRBV7-2,TRBJ1-1,CASRRFGTEAFF,TGTGCCAGCAGACGGTTTGGCACTGAAGCTTTCTTT
NA,once,TRBV7-2,TRBJ1-3,CASSLYAITTGNTIYF,TGTGCCAGCAGCTTATACGCCATTACTACTGGAAACACCATATATTTT
NA,NA,TRBV6-5,TRBJ2-3,CASSVSSGTQYF,TGTGCCAGCAGTGTGAGTTCGGGTACGCAGTATTTT
NA,NA,TRBV10-3,TRBJ2-1,CAISEVSGKGTHEQFF,TGTGCCATCAGTGAAGTTAGCGGCAAGGGAACACACGAGCAGTTCTTC
TRBD2,NA,TRBV4-1,TRBJ2-3,CASSQQASGGPVDTQYF,TGCGCCAGCAGCCAACAGGCTAGCGGGGGCCCTGTGGATACGCAGTATTTT
TRBD2,NA,TRBV2,TRBJ2-1,CATLRTSGVYNEQFF,TGTGCCACCTTACGGACTAGCGGGGTTTACAATGAGCAGTTCTTC
TRBD2,NA,TRBV10-1,TRBJ2-3,CATETSGDTDTQYF,TGCGCCACCGAAACTAGCGGGGACACAGATACGCAGTATTTT
NA,NA,TRBV25-1,TRBJ1-4,CASSESGYPHEKLFF,TGTGCCAGCAGTGAGTCGGGATACCCTCATGAAAAACTGTTTTTT
TRBD2,NA,TRBV18,TRBJ2-1,CASSPLPGLAGGTYNEQFF,TGTGCCAGCTCACCCCTCCCGGGACTAGCGGGGGGGACATACAATGAGCAGTTCTTC
TRBD1,NA,TRBV9,TRBJ2-7,CASSVEGGRGPYEQYF,TGTGCCAGCAGCGTAGAAGGAGGCAGGGGGCCCTACGAGCAGTACTTC
TRBD2,NA,TRBV5-1,TRBJ2-1,CASSLVASGGAHNEQFF,TGCGCCAGCAGCTTGGTTGCTAGCGGGGGGGCCCACAATGAGCAGTTCTTC
NA,NA,TRBV19,TRBJ1-1,CASAIGLEAEAFF,TGTGCCAGTGCGATAGGGCTGGAGGCTGAAGCTTTCTTT
TRBD1,NA,TRBV19,TRBJ2-7,CASSSQQGGTYEQYF,TGTGCCAGTAGTTCCCAACAGGGGGGAACCTACGAGCAGTACTTC
NA,few,TRBV13,TRBJ1-3,CASSSNRGVGNTIYF,TGTGCCAGCAGCTCAAACCGGGGGGTTGGAAACACCATATATTTT
NA,NA,TRBV18,TRBJ2-1,CASSQIDEQFF,TGTGCCAGCTCGCAAATAGATGAGCAGTTCTTC
TRBD1,NA,TRBV7-9,TRBJ1-2,CASSWDRGQRHYGYTF,TGTGCCAGCAGCTGGGACAGGGGGCAACGACACTATGGCTACACCTTC
TRBD1,NA,TRBV7-2,TRBJ1-1,CASSLETGRQAFF,TGTGCCAGCAGCTTAGAGACAGGGCGGCAGGCTTTCTTT
TRBD2,NA,TRBV4-1,TRBJ2-1,CASSAGLAEQFF,TGCGCCAGCAGCGCAGGACTAGCGGAACAGTTCTTC
TRBD1,NA,TRBV6-5,TRBJ1-4,CASSWDRHNEKLFF,TGTGCCAGCAGTTGGGACAGACATAATGAAAAACTGTTTTTT
TRBD1,once,TRBV19,TRBJ1-6,CASSMGQGYEPLHF,TGTGCCAGTAGTATGGGACAGGGGTACGAACCCCTCCACTTT
NA,NA,TRBV19,TRBJ2-5,CASSIRYQETQYF,TGTGCCAGTAGTATCAGGTACCAAGAGACCCAGTACTTC
NA,NA,TRBV9,TRBJ1-4,CASSESDEKLFF,TGTGCCAGCAGCGAGTCAGATGAAAAACTGTTTTTT
NA,NA,TRBV30,TRBJ2-1,CAWSIGGGSYNEQFF,TGTGCCTGGAGTATAGGGGGTGGCTCCTACAATGAGCAGTTCTTC
NA,NA,TRBV27,TRBJ2-1,CASSYLPGLLFF,TGTGCCAGCAGTTACTTACCGGGACTGTTGTTCTTC
NA,NA,TRBV7-8,TRBJ1-1,CASSRHGSGTEAFF,TGTGCCAGCAGCCGGCACGGGAGCGGGACTGAAGCTTTCTTT
NA,NA,TRBV4-1,TRBJ2-7,CASSQERIYGAEQYF,TGCGCCAGCAGCCAAGAGCGGATTTATGGGGCCGAGCAGTACTTC